Shown below are 27 T cell receptor beta chains from a single sample sequenced in a study of cytomegalovirus exposure and HLA in healthy donors. The study ran its PCR with 60 Vbeta and 13 Jbeta primers. Only in-frame clones appear in the TCRdb table, and some are missing; sequencing was by immunoSEQ multiplex PCR. The sample has around 100,000 clones; about 61% are singletons. Sequencing was performed on PBMCs. These receptors were obtained from a man between 18 and 35 years old in good health and CMV-seropositive.

This clone was observed a few times. The chain links TRBV9 to TRBJ2-5; possible D gene TRBD2, 5 bases. Per germline, CDR1 SGDLS and CDR2 YYNGEE. Trimming took off 0 bases at V and 5 bases at J, with 8 bases between the two ends. The CDR3 has 13 amino acids. CDR3 coding DNA: TGTGCCAGCAGCGTAGGAGCGGCGGAGACCCAGTACTTC. Translated: CASSVGAAETQYF.

This rearrangement joins TRBV5-1 to TRBJ2-1, with TRBD1 matching over 9 bases. V dropped 3 bases and J dropped 5; count of bases not matched to a gene: 15. This CDR3 is 18 amino acids long. Germline V gives CDR1 SGHRS, CDR2 YFSETQ. The CDR3 protein is CASSSRLPGTGRNNEQFF. DNA of the CDR3: TGCGCCAGCAGCTCCAGGCTTCCCGGGACAGGGAGGAACAATGAGCAGTTCTTC.

The rearrangement joins TRBV4-1 to TRBJ1-6, with 8 bases identical to TRBD1. This CDR3 region has 16 residues. Germline CDR1 MGHRA, CDR2 YSYEKL. V lost 0 bases and J lost 7; bases outside the gene matches: 5. CDR3 nucleotide sequence: TGCGCCAGCAGCCAAGATTGGACAGGGTCAAATTCACCCCTCCACTTT. Translated: CASSQDWTGSNSPLHF.

V and J are TRBV5-1 and TRBJ1-4; D gene uncertain. The V end lost 0 bases, the J end lost 5 bases, and 11 bases lay between the germline ends. The V gene's germline CDR1 is SGHRS and CDR2 YFSETQ. This CDR3 has 15 residues. This chain's CDR3 is CASSLAGIGNEKLFF. The CDR3 DNA reads TGCGCCAGCAGCTTGGCGGGGATCGGGAATGAAAAACTGTTTTTT.

V usage is TRBV5-1 and J usage is TRBJ2-7, with TRBD2 matching over 15 bases. CDR3 length: 16 residues. Germline V CDR1 and CDR2: SGHRS, YFSETQ. V was clipped by 3 bases and J by 5 bases; unmatched bases: 6. CDR3 nucleotide sequence: TGCGCCAGCAGCTCGGGACTAGCGGGGGGAATCCACGAGCAGTACGTC. It encodes CASSSGLAGGIHEQYV.

The V and J genes are TRBV15 and TRBJ1-2, with 9 bases identical to TRBD1. Unmatched junction bases numbered 4, after V lost 2 bases and J lost 6 bases. Germline V gives CDR1 LNHNV, CDR2 YYDKDF (reference sequence). The CDR3 totals 14 residues. This chain's CDR3 is CATSRKDRGDGYTF. CDR3 DNA: TGTGCCACCAGCAGAAAGGACAGGGGAGATGGCTACACCTTC.

The chain employs TRBV2 and TRBJ2-5; the D gene is possibly TRBD2 (5 bases). CDR1 is SNHLY and CDR2 is FYNNEI in the germline V gene. The CDR3 extends over 12 amino acids. Trimming removed 4 bases from V and 4 bases from J, with 7 bases in between. CDR3 loop: CASSVRGETQYF. As DNA, the CDR3 is TGTGCCAGCAGTGTTCGGGGAGAGACCCAGTACTTC.

J is TRBJ2-6 and V is TRBV5-1; 9 bases agree with TRBD1. This CDR3 is built from 18 residues. V dropped 2 bases and J dropped 1; count of bases not matched to a gene: 7. Germline V lookup: CDR1 SGHRS, CDR2 YFSETQ. Here the CDR3 DNA reads TGCGCCAGCAGCTTAAGGACAGGGGCCGTGTCTGGGGCCAACGTCCTGACTTTC. It encodes CASSLRTGAVSGANVLTF.

This clone was seen only a few times. The chain recombines TRBV7-6 with TRBJ1-6, with D perhaps matching TRBD1 (5 bases). Trimming removed 5 bases at V and 3 bases at J, with 8 bases between. CDR1 is SGHVS, CDR2 FNYEAQ, per germline. The CDR3 is 14 amino acids. CDR3 DNA sequence: TGTGCCAGCAGCCCTCAGGGCTATAATTCACCCCTCCACTTT. Translated, it gives CASSPQGYNSPLHF.

This clone was recorded a few times. The chain links TRBV27 to TRBJ2-5, with 8 bases that match TRBD2. J gave up 2 bases and V 5 bases, and 7 bases lay outside the gene matches. The CDR3 has 15 amino acids. Per the germline V gene, CDR1 is MNHEY and CDR2 is SMNVEV (reference sequence). CDR3 sequence reads: CASSNRGGEQETQYF. As DNA, the CDR3 is TGTGCCAGCAGTAACCGGGGGGGCGAACAAGAGACCCAGTACTTC.

The rearrangement uses TRBV5-4 and TRBJ2-2; perhaps TRBD2 as D (5 bases). The length of the CDR3 is 13 residues. Trimming cost V 9 bases and J 6 bases, with 15 bases left between them. CDR1 is SGHNT, CDR2 YYREEE, per germline (reference sequence). As DNA, the CDR3 is TGTGCCACCCGTGAAATCGGGGCCGGGGAGCTGTTTTTT. This gives the protein CATREIGAGELFF. Using reference TRBV5-4 and TRBJ2-2 for the parts outside the CDR3, the full variable domain is ETGVTQSPTHLIKTRGQQVTLRCSSQSGHNTVSWYQQALGQGPQFIFQYYREEENGRGNFPPRFSGLQFPNYSSELNVNALELDDSALYLCATREIGAGELFFGEGSRLTVL.

The V gene is TRBV7-3, the J gene TRBJ2-2; 9 bases align to TRBD1. Germline lookup yields CDR1 SGHTA and CDR2 FQGTGA. The V segment lost 2 bases and the J segment 3 bases; nucleotides outside the gene matches: 4. CDR3 size: 16 residues. As DNA, the CDR3 is TGTGCCAGCAGCTTACTCAACAGGGGGCACACCGGGGAGCTGTTTTTT. It specifies CASSLLNRGHTGELFF.

The chain carries TRBV6-5 and TRBJ1-4; D remains ambiguous. This CDR3 contains 13 residues. CDR1 is MNHEY and CDR2 is SVGAGI in the germline V gene. The V end lost 6 bases, the J end lost 10 bases, and 15 bases lay between the germline ends. As DNA, the CDR3 is TGTGCCAGCAGACCCGGGTCGGGAGGAAAACTGTTTTTT. Amino acids: CASRPGSGGKLFF.

This chain uses TRBV18 with TRBJ1-5; 7 bases are a match to TRBD1. CDR3 length: 18 residues. Unmatched junction bases numbered 18, after V lost 6 bases and J lost 4 bases. Per germline, CDR1 KGHSH and CDR2 LQKENI. DNA for the CDR3: TGTGCCAGCTCCCCCAACCCCCCCGGGACAGCGAAAAATCAGCCCCAGCATTTT. Its translation is CASSPNPPGTAKNQPQHF.

This clone appeared once. The chain recombines TRBV5-6 with TRBJ2-3; 10 positions match TRBD2. With 4 bases clipped from V and 5 bases from J, the junction kept 7 bases outside the gene matches. Looked up from germline, CDR1 is SGHDT and CDR2 is YYEEEE. The CDR3 is 15 amino acids. The CDR3 DNA reads as TGTGCCAGCAGCCCGAGCGGGGGGGCTCTAGATACGCAGTATTTT. Its protein is CASSPSGGALDTQYF.

The chain uses TRBV30 and TRBJ2-5; D possibly corresponds to TRBD1 (6 bases). In germline, CDR1 is GTSNPN, CDR2 SVGIG (reference sequence). The CDR3 covers 13 residues. The V end lost 3 bases, the J end lost 2 bases, and 10 bases lay between the germline ends. CDR3 DNA sequence: TGTGCCTGGAGGAACAGGGTACAAGAGACCCAGTACTTC. Its translation: CAWRNRVQETQYF.

In this sample, this clone turned up once. The chain has TRBV30 and TRBJ1-1; the D is unclear. The germline CDR1 and CDR2 sequences are GTSNPN and SVGIG (reference sequence). Trimming took 2 bases from V and 5 from J, leaving 9 bases between them. The CDR3 sequence is 12 residues long. This CDR3 is CAWSRVTTEAFF. The CDR3 region has the DNA TGTGCCTGGAGTCGGGTGACGACTGAAGCTTTCTTT.

The rearrangement joins TRBV12-5 to TRBJ2-1; D possibly corresponds to TRBD1 (6 bases). Trimming left V 1 base short and J 5 bases short, with 9 bases between. The V gene's germline CDR1 is LGHNT and CDR2 FRNRAP. There are 14 residues in the CDR3. The CDR3 loop is CASGLEGTHNEQFF. As DNA, the CDR3 is TGTGCTAGTGGTTTGGAGGGGACACACAATGAGCAGTTCTTC.

Only one count was recorded for this clone. The gene calls are TRBV6-1 and TRBJ2-5, with D possibly being TRBD1 (6 bases). The CDR3 has 13 residues. Per the germline V gene, CDR1 is MNHNS and CDR2 is SASEGT. V was trimmed by 8 bases and J by 2 bases, leaving 12 bases between them. The CDR3 DNA is TGTGCCAGCGTGAGACAGGCGCAAGAGACCCAGTACTTC. This translates into CASVRQAQETQYF.

V and J are TRBV18 and TRBJ2-2, with D possibly TRBD1 on 6 matching bases. V lost 2 bases and J 5 bases, leaving 12 bases between the germline ends. The CDR3 consists of 15 residues. Germline assignment: CDR1 KGHSH and CDR2 LQKENI. The CDR3 nucleotides read TGTGCCAGCTCACCAGACAGGTTACCTACCGGGGAGCTGTTTTTT. It yields the protein CASSPDRLPTGELFF.

The gene calls are TRBV10-3 and TRBJ2-5, with 10 bases lining up with TRBD2. From germline, CDR1 is ENHRY and CDR2 SYGVKD. This CDR3 is 16 amino acids long. V trimming: 0 bases; J trimming: 2 bases; junction bases outside the gene matches: 3. As DNA, the CDR3 is TGTGCCATCAGTGAGTCCGGACTAGCGGTACAAGAGACCCAGTACTTC. This codes for CAISESGLAVQETQYF.

This chain uses TRBV11-3 with TRBJ2-3, with D possibly being TRBD1 (7 bases). V lost 4 bases and J lost 4, with 15 bases in between. Per germline, CDR1 SGHNT and CDR2 YENEEA. CDR3 length: 15 amino acids. This chain's CDR3 is CASSYDFRGADTQYF. The CDR3 nucleotides are TGTGCCAGCAGCTACGACTTCAGGGGGGCAGATACGCAGTATTTT. Complete variable domain (other parts from reference TRBV11-3 and TRBJ2-3): EAGVVQSPRYKIIEKKQPVAFWCNPISGHNTLYWYLQNLGQGPELLIRYENEEAVDDSQLPKDRFSAERLKGVDSTLKIQPAELGDSAVYLCASSYDFRGADTQYFGPGTRLTVL.

V and J are TRBV5-6 and TRBJ2-7; D is uncertain. There are 14 residues in the CDR3. Trimming took off 0 bases at V and 5 bases at J, with 12 bases between the two ends. Germline V lookup: CDR1 SGHDT, CDR2 YYEEEE. Here the CDR3 DNA reads TGTGCCAGCAGCTTGGGGGCAGCCGTCGACGAGCAGTACTTC. Translated, it gives CASSLGAAVDEQYF.

V gene TRBV29-1 combines with J gene TRBJ1-2, with 7 bases aligning to TRBD1. The V segment lost 6 bases and the J segment 4 bases; nucleotides outside the gene matches: 2. The germline CDR1 and CDR2 sequences are SQVTM and ANQGSEA. The CDR3 length is 11 residues. DNA of the CDR3: TGCAGCGTCGGGACAGTCTATGGCTACACCTTC. It is translated as CSVGTVYGYTF. The variable domain in full, with the rest retrieved from reference TRBV29-1 and TRBJ1-2, is SAVISQKPSRDICQRGTSLTIQCQVDSQVTMMFWYRQQPGQSLTLIATANQGSEATYESGFVIDKFPISRPNLTFSTLTVSNMSPEDSSIYLCSVGTVYGYTFGSGTRLTVV.

The chain carries TRBV9 and TRBJ1-4, with TRBD1 identical over 9 bases. CDR1 and CDR2 from the germline V gene are SGDLS and YYNGEE. J lost 0 bases, V lost 0 bases, and 12 bases had no gene match. CDR3 size: 20 residues. The CDR3 region has the DNA TGTGCCAGCAGCGTAGCTGGGAGCGGGACAGGGTTCGCAACTAATGAAAAACTGTTTTTT. It specifies CASSVAGSGTGFATNEKLFF.

The V call is TRBV9, the J call TRBJ1-1; maybe TRBD1 (5 bases). Trimming took off 6 bases at V and 1 base at J, with 22 bases between the two ends. Germline V gene data show CDR1 as SGDLS and CDR2 as YYNGEE. This CDR3 spans 17 amino acids. CDR3 residues: CASTMTDSGQKNTEAFF. CDR3 nucleotide sequence: TGTGCCAGCACCATGACAGACAGCGGGCAGAAGAACACTGAAGCTTTCTTT.

The V call is TRBV19, the J call TRBJ2-6; weak D call: TRBD1 (6 bases). The CDR3 is 18 amino acids. In germline, CDR1 is LNHDA, CDR2 SQIVND (reference sequence). V lost 4 bases and J 2 bases, leaving 18 bases between the germline ends. CDR3 sequence: CASSRSDKGVTGANVLTF. The CDR3, as DNA: TGTGCCAGTAGTAGATCCGACAAGGGGGTCACTGGGGCCAACGTCCTGACTTTC.